This T cell receptor beta chain derives from a study of blood T cells in healthy people across ages. A word on this clonotype: Its antigen is unknown. Being one base from a much bigger clone, this may be a read error.

Primed by a sample-barcoded 5' primer and a J-beta primer mix, a second PCR proceeded for about 7 to 11 cycles. Using its own MiXCR run on the 5' RACE reads, TCRdb lists one record per CDR3 protein. The data hold roughly 790,000 distinct CDR3 sequences, with approximately 39% observed a single time. The study, taken as a whole, reports: TCR beta diversity tracked closely with naive T cell percentage.

The CDR3 consists of 16 residues. V lost 7 bases and J lost 11; bases outside the gene matches: 22. The receptor's source is a woman aged 60-75 years in good health. The gene calls are TRBV12-3 or TRBV12-4 and TRBJ2-5; 7 bases map to TRBD2. Specimen: blood. This CDR3 is CASIRDAGVGYNEQYF. The CDR3 DNA follows: TGTGCCAGCATTAGGGACGCGGGAGTGGGGTACAATGAGCAGTACTTC.